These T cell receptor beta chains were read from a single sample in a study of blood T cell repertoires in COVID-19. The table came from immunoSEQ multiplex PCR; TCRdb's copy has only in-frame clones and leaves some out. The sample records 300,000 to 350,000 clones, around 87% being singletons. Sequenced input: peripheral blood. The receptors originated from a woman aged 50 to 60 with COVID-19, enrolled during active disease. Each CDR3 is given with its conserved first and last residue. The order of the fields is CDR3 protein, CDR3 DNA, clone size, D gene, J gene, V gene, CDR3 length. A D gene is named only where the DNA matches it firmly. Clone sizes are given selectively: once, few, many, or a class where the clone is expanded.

CDR3 protein: CSVLTGPTYEQYF
CDR3 DNA: TGCAGCGTTCTGACAGGACCCACCTACGAGCAGTACTTC
clone size: NA
D gene: NA
J gene: TRBJ2-7
V gene: TRBV29-1
CDR3 length: 13

CDR3 protein: CSARQGAYEQYF
CDR3 DNA: TGCAGCGCACGACAGGGGGCCTACGAGCAGTACTTC
clone size: NA
D gene: TRBD1
J gene: TRBJ2-7
V gene: TRBV29-1
CDR3 length: 12

CDR3 protein: CASSPTSGRGYEQYF
CDR3 DNA: TGTGCCAGCAGTCCGACTAGCGGGAGGGGCTACGAGCAGTACTTC
clone size: NA
D gene: TRBD2
J gene: TRBJ2-7
V gene: TRBV27
CDR3 length: 15

CDR3 protein: CASSPGRGKSYEQYF
CDR3 DNA: TGTGCCAGCTCACCAGGCCGGGGGAAATCCTACGAGCAGTACTTC
clone size: NA
D gene: NA
J gene: TRBJ2-7
V gene: TRBV18
CDR3 length: 15

CDR3 protein: CASSSPTGVTEQYF
CDR3 DNA: TGTGCCAGCAGCTCCCCGACAGGGGTGACCGAGCAGTACTTC
clone size: NA
D gene: TRBD1
J gene: TRBJ2-7
V gene: TRBV5-4
CDR3 length: 14

CDR3 protein: CASSSPGQVNTGELFF
CDR3 DNA: TGTGCCAGCAGCTCACCAGGACAGGTGAACACCGGGGAGCTGTTTTTT
clone size: NA
D gene: TRBD1
J gene: TRBJ2-2
V gene: TRBV7-8
CDR3 length: 16

CDR3 protein: CASSQEDGWGDYEQYF
CDR3 DNA: TGCGCCAGCAGCCAAGAGGATGGGTGGGGAGACTACGAGCAGTACTTC
clone size: NA
D gene: NA
J gene: TRBJ2-7
V gene: TRBV4-1
CDR3 length: 16

CDR3 protein: CASSESIAQETQYF
CDR3 DNA: TGTGCCAGCAGTGAAAGTATAGCACAAGAGACCCAGTACTTC
clone size: NA
D gene: NA
J gene: TRBJ2-5
V gene: TRBV6-1
CDR3 length: 14

CDR3 protein: CASRPSYGRGDTQYF
CDR3 DNA: TGTGCCAGCAGACCAAGCTACGGGAGAGGGGATACGCAGTATTTT
clone size: NA
D gene: NA
J gene: TRBJ2-3
V gene: TRBV6-5
CDR3 length: 15

CDR3 protein: CASETNRGVLNTEAFF
CDR3 DNA: TGTGCCAGCGAAACTAACAGGGGAGTTCTGAACACTGAAGCTTTCTTT
clone size: NA
D gene: TRBD1
J gene: TRBJ1-1
V gene: TRBV5-6
CDR3 length: 16

CDR3 protein: CASSPRLVSSTDTQYF
CDR3 DNA: TGTGCCAGCAGCCCCCGACTAGTCTCTAGCACAGATACGCAGTATTTT
clone size: NA
D gene: NA
J gene: TRBJ2-3
V gene: TRBV11-3
CDR3 length: 16

CDR3 protein: CASSSLSQGAGIQYF
CDR3 DNA: TGTGCCAGCAGCTCACTTAGTCAGGGGGCTGGTATTCAGTACTTC
clone size: once
D gene: TRBD1
J gene: TRBJ2-4
V gene: TRBV7-9
CDR3 length: 15

CDR3 protein: CASSRMDRSSYEQYF
CDR3 DNA: TGTGCCAGCAGTAGAATGGACAGGAGCTCCTACGAGCAGTACTTC
clone size: NA
D gene: TRBD1
J gene: TRBJ2-7
V gene: TRBV27
CDR3 length: 15

CDR3 protein: CAISDWVAGEETQYF
CDR3 DNA: TGTGCCATCAGTGACTGGGTCGCGGGAGAAGAGACCCAGTACTTC
clone size: NA
D gene: TRBD2
J gene: TRBJ2-5
V gene: TRBV10-3
CDR3 length: 15

CDR3 protein: CASSFSGLAGVGDTQYF
CDR3 DNA: TGCGCCAGCAGCTTCTCGGGACTAGCGGGGGTTGGAGATACGCAGTATTTT
clone size: NA
D gene: TRBD2
J gene: TRBJ2-3
V gene: TRBV5-1
CDR3 length: 17

CDR3 protein: CASSPGTGLLGYTF
CDR3 DNA: TGTGCCAGCTCACCCGGGACAGGGCTACTTGGCTACACCTTC
clone size: NA
D gene: TRBD1
J gene: TRBJ1-2
V gene: TRBV18
CDR3 length: 14

CDR3 protein: CASSFGTSGRAPGELFF
CDR3 DNA: TGTGCCAGCAGCTTTGGTACTAGCGGGAGGGCCCCCGGGGAGCTGTTTTTT
clone size: NA
D gene: TRBD2
J gene: TRBJ2-2
V gene: TRBV5-6
CDR3 length: 17

CDR3 protein: CAIRSDPTNYEQYF
CDR3 DNA: TGTGCCATCAGAAGTGATCCTACCAACTACGAGCAGTACTTC
clone size: NA
D gene: NA
J gene: TRBJ2-7
V gene: TRBV10-3
CDR3 length: 14

CDR3 protein: CASSINNEQFF
CDR3 DNA: TGTGCCAGTAGTATCAACAATGAGCAGTTCTTC
clone size: few
D gene: NA
J gene: TRBJ2-1
V gene: TRBV19
CDR3 length: 11

CDR3 protein: CASSFLGQGAYEQYF
CDR3 DNA: TGTGCCAGCAGTTTCCTAGGACAGGGCGCCTACGAGCAGTACTTC
clone size: NA
D gene: TRBD1
J gene: TRBJ2-7
V gene: TRBV27
CDR3 length: 15